What follows are 5 T cell receptor beta chains derived from one specimen sequenced in a study of PD-L1 blockade in urothelial cancer. Here immunoSEQ multiplex PCR was the method, and the copy in TCRdb shows in-frame clones only, minus some. This table has approximately 110,000 clones, approximately 85% appearing once. The sample consisted of PBMCs, taken around atezolizumab (anti-PD-L1) treatment. The receptors originated from a man aged 50 to 60 with urothelial cancer.

The gene calls are TRBV19 and TRBJ2-2; tentative D call: TRBD1 (5 bases). This CDR3 contains 13 residues. V was cut by 7 bases and J by 6 bases, with 12 bases left in between. Germline V gene data show CDR1 as LNHDA and CDR2 as SQIVND (reference sequence). CDR3 residues: CASMTEYAGELFF. CDR3 nucleotide sequence: TGTGCCAGTATGACAGAGTATGCCGGGGAGCTGTTTTTT.

The J gene is TRBJ2-3, the V gene TRBV6-4, with a tentative D call TRBD2 (6 bases). The CDR3 contains 14 residues. Germline values: CDR1 MRHNA, CDR2 SNTAGT. Deletions cut 3 bases from V and 0 bases from J, with 7 bases between. Here the CDR3 DNA reads TGTGCCAGCAGTGATGGGGGGAGCACAGATACGCAGTATTTT. Amino acid sequence: CASSDGGSTDTQYF.

The rearrangement links TRBV11-2 to TRBJ2-5; 8 nucleotides agree with TRBD2. The ends lost 4 bases at V and 9 bases at J; junction bases unmatched: 10. Per germline, CDR1 SGHAT and CDR2 FQNNGV. The CDR3 loop spans 14 amino acids. The CDR3 DNA reads as TGTGCCAGCAGCTGGTTAGCGGGAAGGGAGGCCCAGTACTTC. Translating it yields CASSWLAGREAQYF.

J is TRBJ2-1 and V is TRBV5-4, with 10 positions matching TRBD2. Germline trimming cut 4 bases from V and 4 bases from J; bases unmatched to any gene: 5. Looked up from germline, CDR1 is SGHNT and CDR2 is YYREEE (reference sequence). CDR3 length: 15 amino acids. CDR3 residues: CASSPTSGKYNEQFF. CDR3 sequence (DNA): TGTGCCAGCAGCCCTACTAGCGGGAAATACAATGAGCAGTTCTTC.

The chain uses TRBV28 and TRBJ1-5; maybe TRBD1 (5 bases). Trimming took 5 bases from V and 7 from J, leaving 12 bases between them. The CDR3 is made up of 13 amino acids. Germline lookup yields CDR1 MDHEN and CDR2 SYDVKM. CDR3 sequence: CASSLSWGQPQHF. DNA for the CDR3: TGTGCCAGCAGTCTGAGCTGGGGCCAGCCCCAGCATTTT.